Shown below are 32 T cell receptor beta chains from a single sample sequenced in a study of T-cell reconstitution after alpha-beta-depleted transplantation in children. Preparation of the TCRbeta library was carried out with unique molecular identifiers. TCRdb re-called the PCR reads through MiXCR, storing one row per CDR3 protein. The sample includes some 830,000 distinct CDR3 sequences, roughly 16% of them seen just once. This specimen consisted of PBMCs, mostly from graft donor cells, obtained 360 days after TCRalphabeta/CD19-depleted stem cell transplant. All receptors derive from a male patient younger than 18 who had a stem cell transplant for acute lymphoblastic leukemia, so the T cells may come from the graft donor.

In this sample, this clonotype turned up many times. The rearrangement joins TRBV29-1 to TRBJ2-1; D is uncertain. V lost 2 bases and J 4 bases, leaving 12 bases between the germline ends. This CDR3 region has 14 residues. The V gene's germline CDR1 is SQVTM and CDR2 ANQGSEA. In nucleotides, the CDR3 is TGCAGCGTTGAACCCCGGGTCCTATACAATGAGCAGTTCTTC. It codes for CSVEPRVLYNEQFF.

J is TRBJ2-7 and V is TRBV12-3 or TRBV12-4, with D possibly being TRBD1 or TRBD2 (5 bases each). Trimming cost V 5 bases and J 0 bases, with 20 bases left between them. This CDR3 has 17 residues. Here the CDR3 DNA reads TGTGCCAGCAGTCGACCGGGACCGTTAATCTCCTCCTACGAGCAGTACTTC. It translates to CASSRPGPLISSYEQYF.

In this sample, this clonotype turned up a few times. The chain combines TRBV20-1 with TRBJ1-4; D is undetermined. Deletions cut 3 bases from V and 0 bases from J, with 8 bases between. Germline CDR1 reads DFQATT; CDR2 reads SNEGSKA (reference sequence). The CDR3 length is 14 residues. As DNA, the CDR3 is TGCAGTGCTAGGGAACTTCCAACTAATGAAAAACTGTTTTTT. Amino acid sequence: CSARELPTNEKLFF.

This clonotype was detected only a few times. V usage is TRBV5-1 and J usage is TRBJ2-7, with TRBD2 matching 9 bases. The ends lost 3 bases at V and 0 bases at J; junction bases unmatched: 13. Germline V gene lookup returns CDR1 SGHRS and CDR2 YFSETQ. The CDR3 spans 18 residues. CDR3 bases: TGCGCCAGCAGCTATTCGACTAGCGGAACCAGGTACTCCTACGAGCAGTACTTC. It translates to CASSYSTSGTRYSYEQYF.

This clonotype was counted at least ten times. This chain uses TRBV5-1 with TRBJ2-1; 11 bases are shared with TRBD2. Unmatched junction bases numbered 10, after V lost 3 bases and J lost 8 bases. The CDR3 is 16 residues long. CDR1 is SGHRS and CDR2 is YFSETQ in the germline V gene. DNA for the CDR3: TGCGCCAGCAGCTCCCGGACTAGCGGGCGTTTGGATGAGCAGTTCTTC. Translating gives CASSSRTSGRLDEQFF.

The chain recombines TRBV4-2 with TRBJ1-2, with 7 positions matching TRBD1. The trim removed 1 base at V and 0 bases at J, leaving 2 bases unmatched. The CDR3 contains 15 residues. Germline CDR1 is LGHNA and CDR2 is YNFKEQ. The CDR3: CASSQGTGSNYGYTF. CDR3 bases: TGTGCCAGCAGCCAAGGGACAGGCTCTAACTATGGCTACACCTTC.

This clonotype was counted only a few times. This chain uses TRBV2 with TRBJ2-3; 10 bases match TRBD2. There are 15 residues in the CDR3. Germline V CDR1 and CDR2: SNHLY, FYNNEI. J was trimmed by 2 bases and V by 3 bases; bases with no gene match: 2. In nucleotides, the CDR3 is TGTGCCAGCAGTGAGGGACTAGCGCTCACAGATACGCAGTATTTT. This translates into CASSEGLALTDTQYF.

The sample holds many counts of this clonotype. The chain carries TRBV5-1 and TRBJ2-5; possible D gene TRBD2, 6 bases. The CDR3 has 15 residues. Looked up from germline, CDR1 is SGHRS and CDR2 is YFSETQ. The germline V and J ends were trimmed by 0 bases and 2 bases, with 11 bases remaining between them. The CDR3 bases are TGCGCCAGCAGCTTGGCCAGGAGGGAGCAAGAGACCCAGTACTTC. It is translated as CASSLARREQETQYF.

This clonotype was seen a handful of times. J is TRBJ1-1 and V is TRBV20-1; maybe TRBD1 (6 bases). V was trimmed by 1 base and J by 1 base, leaving 10 bases between them. Germline V gene data show CDR1 as DFQATT and CDR2 as SNEGSKA (reference sequence). This CDR3 has 14 residues. CDR3 coding DNA: TGCAGTGCTAGAGGGGGACATCGGAACACTGAAGCTTTCTTT. It yields the protein CSARGGHRNTEAFF.

This clonotype was observed at least ten times. This sequence joins TRBV7-6 and TRBJ2-3, with D possibly being TRBD2 (5 bases). The CDR3 is made up of 13 amino acids. Germline CDR1 is SGHVS and CDR2 is FNYEAQ. V dropped 2 bases and J dropped 4 bases, with 7 bases sitting between them. The CDR3 DNA reads as TGTGCCAGCAGCTTACTAGCCCCAGATACGCAGTATTTT. Translating it yields CASSLLAPDTQYF.

Ten or more counts support this clonotype. In nucleotides, the CDR3 is TGTGCCAGCAGCACGACGAGTCGCGCTGAGCAGTTCTTC. It is translated as CASSTTSRAEQFF. The V gene is TRBV13, the J gene TRBJ2-1; no clear D gene. V was trimmed by 5 bases and J by 9 bases, leaving 14 bases between them. CDR3 size: 13 residues. Germline V CDR1 and CDR2: PRHDT, FYEKMQ (reference sequence).

The table lists this clonotype with a few counts. This sequence joins TRBV20-1 and TRBJ2-7, with TRBD1 as a possible D gene (6 bases). The CDR3 contains 11 residues. V lost 3 bases to trimming and J lost 6 bases, with 9 bases between them. Germline CDR1 reads DFQATT; CDR2 reads SNEGSKA (reference sequence). The CDR3 nucleotides read TGCAGTGCTAGGATGGGGGCCGAGCAGTACTTC. It codes for CSARMGAEQYF.

Only a few counts were recorded for this clonotype. The V and J genes are TRBV13 and TRBJ2-7; D is perhaps TRBD2 (6 bases). CDR3 length: 14 residues. Trimming left V 5 bases short and J 1 base short, with 12 bases between. Germline V CDR1 and CDR2: PRHDT, FYEKMQ (reference sequence). The CDR3 coding sequence is TGTGCCAGCAGCCCGGAGGGAAAGTCCTACGAGCAGTACTTC. The encoded protein is CASSPEGKSYEQYF.

The genes are TRBV5-1 and TRBJ1-6; D is perhaps TRBD1 (6 bases). CDR3 size: 14 residues. Germline lookup yields CDR1 SGHRS and CDR2 YFSETQ. Trimming took 0 bases from V and 9 from J, leaving 10 bases between them. CDR3 amino acids: CASSLVGAGSPLHF. CDR3 coding DNA: TGCGCCAGCAGCTTGGTGGGGGCCGGTTCACCCCTCCACTTT.

The chain couples TRBV28 to TRBJ2-7, with D perhaps TRBD1 or TRBD2 (6 bases each). CDR1 and CDR2 from the germline V gene are MDHEN and SYDVKM. CDR3 size: 18 residues. V lost 1 base and J 3 bases, leaving 22 bases between the germline ends. This chain's CDR3 is CASSLSGLTGRPHYEQYF. The CDR3 bases are TGTGCCAGCAGTTTATCCGGATTAACAGGGAGGCCCCACTACGAGCAGTACTTC.

The chain uses TRBV12-3 or TRBV12-4 and TRBJ2-7, with TRBD1 as a possible D gene (6 bases). The CDR3 is made up of 15 amino acids. Trimming removed 1 base at V and 3 bases at J, with 13 bases between. CDR3 protein: CASSLGLGQHYEQYF. The CDR3 nucleotides are TGTGCCAGCAGTTTAGGTCTAGGACAGCACTACGAGCAGTACTTC.

This clonotype has only a few counts. The genes are TRBV12-3 or TRBV12-4 and TRBJ2-5; maybe TRBD1 (6 bases). The CDR3 is 15 amino acids. V lost 6 bases to trimming and J lost 2 bases, with 16 bases between them. CDR3 nucleotide sequence: TGTGCCAGCAGGCGTTCTGGGGACATTCAAGAGACCCAGTACTTC. Residues: CASRRSGDIQETQYF.

This clonotype has a handful of counts. This chain joins TRBV25-1 and TRBJ2-7; 11 nucleotides align to TRBD2. V lost 3 bases and J lost 3; bases outside the gene matches: 7. The germline CDR1 and CDR2 sequences are MGHDK and SYGVNS. This CDR3 is built from 16 residues. CDR3 coding DNA: TGTGCCAGCAGTGAGAACCTAGCGGGAGGATACTACGAGCAGTACTTC. Translation gives CASSENLAGGYYEQYF.

Remarks on this clonotype: Since a much larger clone is just one base distant, this may be a read error. This chain joins TRBV24-1 and TRBJ2-7; tentative D call: TRBD1 (6 bases). CDR3 length: 14 amino acids. Germline V gene lookup returns CDR1 KGHDR and CDR2 SFDVKD. The CDR3 DNA follows: TGTGCCACCAGTGATAAAGGACAGAACTACGAGCAGTGCTTC. Encoded protein: CATSDKGQNYEQCF.

This clonotype was seen a few times. For the CDR3, the DNA is TGTGCCAGCACCTTGGACAGGGGGAATGAAAAACTGTTTTTT. Its translation is CASTLDRGNEKLFF. The V call is TRBV12-3 or TRBV12-4, the J call TRBJ1-4; TRBD1 agrees at 10 bases. The V and J ends lost 7 bases and 5 bases, in that order; junction bases with no gene match: 4. The CDR3 has 14 amino acids.

The chain uses TRBV5-1 and TRBJ2-5; TRBD2 matches at 7 bases. The V and J ends lost 4 bases and 3 bases, in that order; junction bases with no gene match: 6. The CDR3 covers 14 residues. Germline V gene data show CDR1 as SGHRS and CDR2 as YFSETQ. Written as DNA, the CDR3 is TGCGCCAGCAGCCCCGGGGGGACCGAAGAGACCCAGTACTTC. This translates into CASSPGGTEETQYF. The variable domain in full, completed from reference TRBV5-1 and TRBJ2-5, reads KAGVTQTPRYLIKTRGQQVTLSCSPISGHRSVSWYQQTPGQGLQFLFEYFSETQRNKGNFPGRFSGRQFSNSRSEMNVSTLELGDSALYLCASSPGGTEETQYFGPGTRLLVL.

The rearrangement joins TRBV4-2 to TRBJ1-4; no firm D call. Germline V gene sequence: CDR1 LGHNA, CDR2 YNFKEQ. The CDR3 runs to 12 residues. Trimming removed 4 bases at V and 7 bases at J, with 7 bases between. As DNA, the CDR3 is TGTGCCAGCAGCCCCCGCAGTGAAAAACTGTTTTTT. Its protein is CASSPRSEKLFF.

This chain connects TRBV27 to TRBJ2-7; 9 nucleotides line up with TRBD1. The J segment lost 3 bases and the V segment lost 2 bases, leaving 5 bases of the junction unmatched. This CDR3 is built from 15 residues. Germline lookup yields CDR1 MNHEY and CDR2 SMNVEV (reference sequence). CDR3 in amino acids: CASSLGTGMFYEQYF. The CDR3 DNA is TGTGCCAGCAGTTTAGGGACAGGGATGTTCTACGAGCAGTACTTC.

J is TRBJ2-5 and V is TRBV10-1, with D hard to call. Germline V lookup: CDR1 WNHNN, CDR2 SYGVQD (reference sequence). Deletions cut 4 bases from V and 2 bases from J, with 11 bases between. CDR3 length equals 14 residues. CDR3 DNA: TGCGCCAGCAGTGTGGCAGGAACACAAGAGACCCAGTACTTC. Translation: CASSVAGTQETQYF.

The chain employs TRBV4-2 and TRBJ2-2; TRBD2 matches at 10 bases. This CDR3 has 18 amino acids. Germline CDR1 is LGHNA and CDR2 is YNFKEQ. V shed 3 bases and J 7 bases; nucleotides not matched to a gene: 14. The CDR3 DNA is TGTGCCAGCAGCCAGCCACTCAGTCAGGCTAGCGGGAGCGGGGAGCTGTTTTTT. Translation: CASSQPLSQASGSGELFF.

The V and J genes are TRBV5-6 and TRBJ2-4; TRBD1 aligns across 8 bases. With V trimmed by 4 bases and J by 9 bases, 9 bases remained unmatched. Per the germline V gene, CDR1 is SGHDT and CDR2 is YYEEEE. The CDR3 runs to 14 residues. CDR3: CASSTGRTGGIQYF. The CDR3 coding sequence is TGTGCCAGCAGCACCGGGCGCACAGGGGGCATTCAGTACTTC. Filled out from reference TRBV5-6 and TRBJ2-4, the complete variable domain reads DAGVTQSPTHLIKTRGQQVTLRCSPKSGHDTVSWYQQALGQGPQFIFQYYEEEERQRGNFPDRFSGHQFPNYSSELNVNALLLGDSALYLCASSTGRTGGIQYFGAGTRLSVL.

The chain links TRBV10-1 to TRBJ2-1; D perhaps matches TRBD2 (6 bases). This CDR3 contains 16 residues. CDR1 and CDR2 from the germline V gene are WNHNN and SYGVQD (reference sequence). The V end was cut by 0 bases, the J end by 9 bases, with 18 bases between. The CDR3 sequence is CASSESRGSVFTEQFF. CDR3 DNA: TGCGCCAGCAGTGAGTCGCGGGGCTCGGTGTTTACTGAGCAGTTCTTC.

This clonotype was observed a handful of times. The chain recombines TRBV15 with TRBJ2-3; no reliable D call. V was pared by 3 bases and J by 0 bases, with 7 bases between. The CDR3 spans 14 residues. Germline V gene lookup returns CDR1 LNHNV and CDR2 YYDKDF (reference sequence). CDR3 nucleotides: TGTGCCACCAGCAGCATGACTAGCACAGATACGCAGTATTTT. Translation: CATSSMTSTDTQYF.

The CDR3 reads CASSSRTELRTDTQYF. As DNA, the CDR3 is TGTGCCAGCAGCTCCAGGACGGAGCTTCGAACAGATACGCAGTATTTT. The rearrangement joins TRBV5-5 to TRBJ2-3, with D uncertain. Germline assignment: CDR1 SGHKS and CDR2 YYEKEE (reference sequence). The ends were cut back, 3 bases at V and 3 bases at J, with 17 bases in the middle. CDR3 length: 16 residues.

The gene calls are TRBV4-2 and TRBJ2-1; TRBD2 aligns across 13 bases. The CDR3 covers 16 residues. Germline CDR1 reads LGHNA; CDR2 reads YNFKEQ. The V gene end was trimmed by 1 base and the J gene end by 6 bases; junction bases not matched to a gene: 3. CDR3 bases: TGTGCCAGCAGCCAAGGGGGACTAGCGGGACCCAATGAGCAGTTCTTC. This encodes CASSQGGLAGPNEQFF.

CDR3 region: CATSDLAFPSGRDNEQFF. For the CDR3, the DNA is TGTGCCACCAGTGATTTGGCGTTCCCTAGCGGGAGGGACAATGAGCAGTTCTTC. This chain connects TRBV24-1 to TRBJ2-1; TRBD2 matches at 12 bases. The ends lost 0 bases at V and 5 bases at J; junction bases unmatched: 7. CDR3 size: 18 residues. The V gene's germline CDR1 is KGHDR and CDR2 SFDVKD.

The rearrangement links TRBV5-1 to TRBJ2-1; 10 bases fit TRBD1. The junction had 13 bases not matched to a gene; V was cut back by 5 bases and J by 11 bases. CDR1 SGHRS and CDR2 YFSETQ come from the germline V gene. The CDR3 loop spans 15 amino acids. The CDR3 is CASSSGTGDGRKQFF. The DNA of the CDR3 is TGCGCCAGCAGTTCCGGGACAGGGGACGGGCGGAAGCAGTTCTTC.